A selection of T cell receptor beta chains follows, all from one sample in a study of blood T cell repertoires in COVID-19. The method was immunoSEQ multiplex PCR; TCRdb's version includes in-frame clones alone and lacks a portion of them. The table has about 160,000 clones, 70% to 90% seen once. The sequencing sample was made of peripheral blood. The receptors come from a man in his forties with acute or convalescent COVID-19. Both conserved end residues are part of each CDR3. D genes are given only for firm matches. Part of the rows lack a size; the others show once, few, many or a class for expanded clones.

>NA|TRBJ2-1|NA|TRBV19
TGTGCCAGTACGGGCGGGATAAATGAGCAGTTCTTC
CASTGGINEQFF
>TRBD1|TRBJ1-1|once|TRBV18
TGTGCCAGCTCACCTAACAGGGGAGACACTGAAGCTTTCTTT
CASSPNRGDTEAFF
>NA|TRBJ2-3|few|TRBV11-3
TGTGCCAGCAGCTTAACATCTAGCACAGATACGCAGTATTTT
CASSLTSSTDTQYF
>TRBD2|TRBJ2-1|NA|TRBV3-1/TRBV3-2
TGTGCCAGCAGCCATCCAAGGACTAGCGGGGGAGACAATGAGCAGTTCTTC
CASSHPRTSGGDNEQFF
>TRBD1|TRBJ1-2|NA|TRBV24-1
TGTGCCACCAGTGATGGAAGGGACAGATTCCGCTATGGCTACACCTTC
CATSDGRDRFRYGYTF
>TRBD1|TRBJ2-5|NA|TRBV7-6
TGTGCCAGCAGCCCCGGACAGGTCGAGACCCAGTACTTC
CASSPGQVETQYF
>NA|TRBJ1-1|NA|TRBV4-1
TGCGCCAGCAGCCGGGCACAAGCTTCGAACACTGAAGCTTTCTTT
CASSRAQASNTEAFF
>TRBD1|TRBJ1-2|NA|TRBV5-4
TGTGCCAGCAGCTCGACCGGGACAGGGTTTGGCTACACCTTC
CASSSTGTGFGYTF
>NA|TRBJ1-2|NA|TRBV5-1
TGCGCCAGCAGCTCAAATCCCCGGGGGGGACGAGGCTACACCTTC
CASSSNPRGGRGYTF
>TRBD1|TRBJ2-7|NA|TRBV7-8
TGTGCCAGCAGCCATGGGGGACAGGGGACCGAGCAGTACTTC
CASSHGGQGTEQYF
>NA|TRBJ1-1|NA|TRBV10-3
TGTGCCATCAGTGAATCATCGTGGGGGCTGAACACTGAAGCTTTCTTT
CAISESSWGLNTEAFF
>NA|TRBJ1-5|NA|TRBV3-1/TRBV3-2
TGTGCCAGCAGCCAAGATTCAGGTGATCAGCCCCAGCATTTT
CASSQDSGDQPQHF
>NA|TRBJ1-2|NA|TRBV19
TGTGCCAGTAGTATAACCCCTCCAGGGAACTATGGCTACACCTTC
CASSITPPGNYGYTF
>NA|TRBJ1-5|once|TRBV11-3
TGTGCCAGCAGCTTAAAGGCAGGGGAGCAGCCCCAGCATTTT
CASSLKAGEQPQHF
>NA|TRBJ1-2|NA|TRBV7-9
TGTGCCAGCAGCTTAGACAGCTTGGTTGGCTACACCTTC
CASSLDSLVGYTF
>NA|TRBJ2-2|NA|TRBV11-2
TGTGCCAGCGCTCCCCTCAAGGACAGAAGAAGTATAAACACCGGGGAGCTGTTTTTT
CASAPLKDRRSINTGELFF
>NA|TRBJ1-2|NA|TRBV6-6
TGTGCCAGCAGTCGGGGCCCATATGGCTACACCTTC
CASSRGPYGYTF
>NA|TRBJ1-4|few|TRBV12-3/TRBV12-4
TGTGCCAGCAGCCGGGGGGAATATGAAAAACTGTTTTTT
CASSRGEYEKLFF
>TRBD1|TRBJ2-5|NA|TRBV18
TGTGCCAGCTCACGGACAGGGGGTTCGGGAGAGACCCAGTACTTC
CASSRTGGSGETQYF
>NA|TRBJ1-1|NA|TRBV3-1/TRBV3-2
TGTGCCAGCAGCCAAAATTGGGGGGGCCTCTCTTCCACCGCTTTCTTT
CASSQNWGGLSSTAFF
>NA|TRBJ2-7|NA|TRBV7-6
TGTGCCAGCAGCTCAGAGGCTCTCGGGTCTGGACAGCGAACCTACGAGCAGTACTTC
CASSSEALGSGQRTYEQYF
>NA|TRBJ1-5|NA|TRBV19
TGTGCCAGTAGTATAGGTTCAGTCGGGGTTTTCAATCAGCCCCAGCATTTT
CASSIGSVGVFNQPQHF
>NA|TRBJ1-1|NA|TRBV2
TGTGCCAGCAGTGTCCGCCAACAAATCAACACTGAAGCTTTCTTT
CASSVRQQINTEAFF
>TRBD2|TRBJ2-2|NA|TRBV13
TGTGCCAGCAGCCCCCCCGAGAGCGGGGGGTACACCGGGGAGCTGTTTTTT
CASSPPESGGYTGELFF
>TRBD1|TRBJ1-5|NA|TRBV6-5
TGTGCCAGCAGTTCGGACAGGGGGCAACATCAGCCCCAGCATTTT
CASSSDRGQHQPQHF
>NA|TRBJ2-2|NA|TRBV2
TGTGCCAGCAGTGGGCAGACCGGGGAGCTGTTTTTT
CASSGQTGELFF
>NA|TRBJ1-5|NA|TRBV27
TGTGCCAGCAGTCCATCCCCCGCAGGGAATCAGCCCCAGCATTTT
CASSPSPAGNQPQHF
>NA|TRBJ1-2|once|TRBV30
TGTGCCTGGAGTACGGACAGACTTTATGGCTACACCTTC
CAWSTDRLYGYTF
>NA|TRBJ1-3|NA|TRBV5-1
TGCGCCAGCAGCTTGGAAGGGGGCTCTGGAAACACCATATATTTT
CASSLEGGSGNTIYF
>NA|TRBJ2-3|NA|TRBV2
TGTGCCAGCAGTGAGTGGCAGAGGAGGGCAGATACGCAGTATTTT
CASSEWQRRADTQYF
>TRBD1|TRBJ1-4|NA|TRBV28
TGTGCCAGCAGCTTAGGGGGCCGAGAAAAACTGTTTTTT
CASSLGGREKLFF
>NA|TRBJ2-7|NA|TRBV3-1/TRBV3-2
TGTGCCAGCAGCCAAGTCTGGCAGGGCGCCGAGCAGTACTTC
CASSQVWQGAEQYF
>TRBD1|TRBJ2-5|NA|TRBV4-2
TGTGCCAGCAGCCAAATCTCCGGGACAGGCCAAGAGACCCAGTACTTC
CASSQISGTGQETQYF
>NA|TRBJ2-3|NA|TRBV10-2
TGCGCCAGCAGCACCCCGAGGGATACGCAGTATTTT
CASSTPRDTQYF
>TRBD2|TRBJ2-2|NA|TRBV6-5
TGTGCCAGCAGTTACGGGGAGGGGACCGGGGAGCTGTTTTTT
CASSYGEGTGELFF
>NA|TRBJ1-2|NA|TRBV19
TGTGCCAGTAGTATCACGTCAGGGGCTGGCTACACCTTC
CASSITSGAGYTF
>NA|TRBJ2-1|few|TRBV30
TGTGCCTGGAGTGTATACGGCAATGAGCAGTTCTTC
CAWSVYGNEQFF
>NA|TRBJ2-1|NA|TRBV4-2
TGTGCCAGCAGCCAAGAGATCCTATCCTACAATGAGCAGTTCTTC
CASSQEILSYNEQFF
>NA|TRBJ1-6|few|TRBV7-6
TGTGCCAGCAGCTTAGGACGGGGATCGGGGAATTCACCCCTCCACTTT
CASSLGRGSGNSPLHF
>TRBD1|TRBJ2-7|NA|TRBV7-2
TGTGCCAGCAGCACTAGACAGGGGGTAGGAGAGCAGTACTTC
CASSTRQGVGEQYF
>NA|TRBJ1-2|NA|TRBV28
TGTGCCAGCAGTTCACCCGGACAGAACTATGGCTACACCTTC
CASSSPGQNYGYTF
>NA|TRBJ1-4|once|TRBV6-5
TGTGCCAGCAGTCGGGGAGAAAAACTGTTTTTT
CASSRGEKLFF
>NA|TRBJ1-2|NA|TRBV4-3
TGCGCCAGCAGCCCTGGAGCGGCGGGTCCCGGTGGCTACACCTTC
CASSPGAAGPGGYTF
>NA|TRBJ1-5|NA|TRBV5-8
TGTGCCAGCAGCTTGGATTATGGAGGCAATCAGCCCCAGCATTTT
CASSLDYGGNQPQHF
>NA|TRBJ1-1|NA|TRBV6-2/TRBV6-3
TGTGCCAGCAGTTACTCCCTGAACAGAGAAGCTTTCTTT
CASSYSLNREAFF
>TRBD2|TRBJ2-7|NA|TRBV12-3/TRBV12-4
TGTGCCAGCAGTTTGTTCGGGGGGTACGAGCAGTACTTC
CASSLFGGYEQYF
>TRBD1|TRBJ1-5|NA|TRBV27
TGTGCCAGCAGTAACGGACAGGGCGTGGGTCTCTATCAGCCCCAGCATTTT
CASSNGQGVGLYQPQHF